The present T cell receptor (beta chain) was sequenced within a study of CD8+ T cells in alopecia areata. Overall study context: People stayed on tofacitinib for 6 to 18 months, then stopped the drug for 6 months. Study-wide points: Higher clonality than in normal scalp was seen in lesional scalp, especially alopecia totalis/universalis. In scalp samples, resident alphabeta T cells of normal skin are also sequenced.

Trimming pared 4 bases from V and 5 bases from J, leaving 17 bases between. Germline CDR1 and CDR2: SQVTM and ANQGSEA. The CDR3 extends over 14 amino acids. In each case, RNA was isolated and then reverse transcribed into cDNA as the sequencing template. Profiling relied on immunoSEQ multiplex PCR, and the TCRdb table lists in-frame clones only, not all of them. In the table there are around 250,000 clones, approximately 61% of which are singletons. Obtained from alopecia areata patients were lesional scalp punch biopsies along with peripheral blood. A remark on this clone: Its antigen is unknown.

The V and J genes are TRBV29-1 and TRBJ2-5; unclear D gene. The clonotype comes from a human donor with alopecia areata. The specimen comprised CD4+ T cells sorted from blood, sampled at week 0. The CDR3 DNA reads as TGCAGCGTTGGTCTCGTCCTAAAAGTGGAGACCCAGTACTTC. Amino acids: CSVGLVLKVETQYF.